The 12 T cell receptor beta chains below come from one sample, sequenced in a study of shared clonotypes between healthy human individuals (dated by TCRdb to the early 2020s). The library was made by the immunoSEQ multiplex PCR assay. TCRdb mirrors the immuneACCESS table, restricted to in-frame sequences. Some clones are absent from its copies; in checked studies, under half trace to an unresolved V gene, and the reason for the others is unknown. The sample yields about 2 million clones; 95% were counted once. Clones ranked in the top ten supply 0.1% to 0.15% of the sample. Sequenced sample: naive CD4+ T cells sorted from blood. In the paper's terms, the cell subset or site label means: CD45RA+ positively selected. The receptors derive from a man aged 18 to 29 in good health.

The rearrangement uses TRBV11-1 and TRBJ1-1; the D gene is possibly TRBD1 (6 bases). Deletions cut 4 bases from V and 3 bases from J, with 18 bases between. Germline V CDR1 and CDR2: SGHAT, FQDESV (reference sequence). The CDR3 totals 16 residues. Here the CDR3 DNA reads TGTGCCAGCAGCTCCAGAAAACAGGGCGGGGACACTGAAGCTTTCTTT. Its translation: CASSSRKQGGDTEAFF.

V usage is TRBV5-1 and J usage is TRBJ2-1, with TRBD1 matching over 9 bases. The CDR3 totals 15 residues. In germline, CDR1 is SGHRS, CDR2 YFSETQ. V shed 2 bases and J 8 bases; nucleotides not matched to a gene: 8. CDR3 bases: TGCGCCAGCAGCTTACAGGGGGCGCCTACGGATGAGCAGTTCTTC. As protein: CASSLQGAPTDEQFF.

As regards this clone: Additional DNA sequences in this sample encode the identical CDR3. The V and J genes are TRBV7-2 and TRBJ2-7; maybe TRBD2 (5 bases). This CDR3 comprises 12 residues. The V gene's germline CDR1 is SGHTA and CDR2 FQGNSA. The V end lost 5 bases, the J end lost 4 bases, and 9 bases lay between the germline ends. The CDR3 loop is CASSQTGYEQYF. The CDR3 coding sequence is TGTGCCAGCAGCCAAACGGGATACGAGCAGTACTTC.

Here the CDR3 reads CASRTLRGMGGYTF. Here the CDR3 DNA reads TGTGCCAGCCGAACCCTCCGGGGGATGGGTGGCTACACCTTC. The V gene is TRBV11-2, the J gene TRBJ1-2, with a weak D call TRBD1 (5 bases). CDR1 is SGHAT and CDR2 is FQNNGV in the germline V gene. Trimming shortened V by 8 bases and J by 7 bases, and 20 bases separated the two germline ends. This CDR3 contains 14 residues.

The chain links TRBV6-6 to TRBJ2-7; D is unresolved. The V and J ends lost 5 bases and 3 bases respectively, with 8 bases between them. From germline, CDR1 is MNHNY and CDR2 SVGAGI (reference sequence). The CDR3 runs to 12 residues. The DNA for the CDR3 is TGTGCCAGCAGTCCCAAGGGCTACGAGCAGTACTTC. This codes for CASSPKGYEQYF.

The V and J genes are TRBV30 and TRBJ2-6; 8 positions match TRBD1. The junction had 10 bases not matched to a gene; V was cut back by 2 bases and J by 4 bases. Germline lookup yields CDR1 GTSNPN and CDR2 SVGIG (reference sequence). The CDR3 runs to 17 residues. The CDR3 sequence: CAWSRDRPSWGANVLTF. The CDR3 bases are TGTGCCTGGAGTCGGGACAGGCCCTCGTGGGGGGCCAACGTCCTGACTTTC. Variable domain in full (rest from reference TRBV30 and TRBJ2-6): SQTIHQWPATLVQPVGSPLSLECTVEGTSNPNLYWYRQAAGRGLQLLFYSVGIGQISSEVPQNLSASRPQDRQFILSSKKLLLSDSGFYLCAWSRDRPSWGANVLTFGAGSRLTVL.

Comments on this clone: This sample includes further DNA sequences coding for the same CDR3. The chain has TRBV5-1 and TRBJ2-3; no firm D call. CDR1 is SGHRS and CDR2 is YFSETQ in the germline V gene. The CDR3 contains 14 residues. Deletions cut 3 bases from V and 2 bases from J, with 10 bases between. CDR3 bases: TGCGCCAGCAGCTCCCCTGGATCCACAGATACGCAGTATTTT. Translation: CASSSPGSTDTQYF.

This clone was picked up one time. The chain has TRBV2 and TRBJ2-7; D is undetermined. The germline V gene encodes CDR1 SNHLY and CDR2 FYNNEI. The CDR3 runs to 11 residues. Trimming shortened V by 11 bases and J by 4 bases, and 12 bases separated the two germline ends. The CDR3 coding sequence is TGTGCCTGTTCCCTTAATTACGAGCAGTACTTC. This translates into CACSLNYEQYF.

The chain joins TRBV11-2 to TRBJ2-5; 11 bases align to TRBD2. Germline CDR1 SGHAT, CDR2 FQNNGV. V dropped 5 bases and J dropped 0; count of bases not matched to a gene: 2. This CDR3 has 15 amino acids. CDR3 sequence reads: CASSRLAGNQETQYF. In DNA, the CDR3 is TGTGCCAGCAGCCGACTAGCGGGGAACCAAGAGACCCAGTACTTC.

This clone was seen once. This chain joins TRBV9 and TRBJ2-2, with TRBD2 identical over 11 bases. This CDR3 comprises 16 residues. The J segment lost 0 bases and the V segment lost 4 bases, leaving 2 bases of the junction unmatched. CDR1 and CDR2 from the germline V gene are SGDLS and YYNGEE. The CDR3 sequence is CASSLLAGANTGELFF. CDR3 coding DNA: TGTGCCAGCAGCCTACTAGCGGGGGCGAACACCGGGGAGCTGTTTTTT.

V gene TRBV15 combines with J gene TRBJ2-3; D not resolved. Trimming shortened V by 0 bases and J by 3 bases, and 7 bases separated the two germline ends. Germline loops: CDR1 LNHNV, CDR2 YYDKDF (reference sequence). This CDR3 region has 14 residues. The CDR3 is CATSRDRRTDTQYF. DNA of the CDR3: TGTGCCACCAGCAGAGATCGTCGGACAGATACGCAGTATTTT.

The J gene is TRBJ2-3, the V gene TRBV19; no reliable D call. Trimming pared 6 bases from V and 0 bases from J, leaving 7 bases between. The CDR3 contains 13 residues. Germline values: CDR1 LNHDA, CDR2 SQIVND (reference sequence). In DNA, the CDR3 is TGTGCCAGTAGGGCGTTTAGCACAGATACGCAGTATTTT. Translating it yields CASRAFSTDTQYF.